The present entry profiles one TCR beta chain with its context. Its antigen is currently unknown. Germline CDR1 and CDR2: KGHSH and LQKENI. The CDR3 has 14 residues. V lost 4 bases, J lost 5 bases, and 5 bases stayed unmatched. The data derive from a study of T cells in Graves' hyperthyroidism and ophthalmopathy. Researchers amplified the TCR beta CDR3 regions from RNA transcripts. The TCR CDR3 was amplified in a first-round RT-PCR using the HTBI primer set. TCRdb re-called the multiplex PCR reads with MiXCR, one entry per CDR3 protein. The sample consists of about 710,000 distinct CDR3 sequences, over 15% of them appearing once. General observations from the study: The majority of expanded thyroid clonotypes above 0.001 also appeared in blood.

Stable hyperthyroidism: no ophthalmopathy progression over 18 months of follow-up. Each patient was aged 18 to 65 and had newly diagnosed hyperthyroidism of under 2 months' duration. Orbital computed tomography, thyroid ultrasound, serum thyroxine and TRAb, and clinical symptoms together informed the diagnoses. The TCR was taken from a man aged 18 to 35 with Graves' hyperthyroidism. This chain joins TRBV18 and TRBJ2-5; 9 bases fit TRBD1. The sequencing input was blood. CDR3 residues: CASSRGQGFETQYF. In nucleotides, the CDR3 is TGTGCCAGCTCACGAGGACAGGGGTTTGAGACCCAGTACTTC.